These T cell receptor beta chains were read from a single sample in a study of blood T cell repertoires in COVID-19. Profiled with immunoSEQ multiplex PCR; TCRdb holds only in-frame clones, not every one. The table includes roughly 190,000 clones, about 83% detected once. The sequenced material came from peripheral blood. The source is a man aged 18 to 30 with active or convalescent COVID-19. Each CDR3 is given with its conserved first and last residue. Fields, in order: clone size, D gene, J gene, V gene, CDR3 protein, CDR3 DNA. The D gene is left open where the match is weak. A row's size may be missing; if present it is once, few, many or a size class.

>.|.|TRBJ1-1|TRBV14
CASSQRPTEAFF
TGTGCCAGCAGCCAGAGGCCGACTGAAGCTTTCTTT
>.|.|TRBJ2-1|TRBV5-6
CASSPGLDNEQFF
TGTGCCAGCAGCCCGGGGTTAGACAATGAGCAGTTCTTC
>.|TRBD2|TRBJ2-5|TRBV9
CASSVGTSGGLQETQYF
TGTGCCAGCAGCGTGGGGACTAGCGGGGGACTACAAGAGACCCAGTACTTC
>.|.|TRBJ1-6|TRBV5-1
CASSLGNISPNSPLHF
TGCGCCAGCAGCTTGGGCAACATTTCCCCTAATTCACCCCTCCACTTT
>.|.|TRBJ1-5|TRBV7-9
CASSFAATPGGAQHF
TGTGCCAGCAGCTTCGCAGCCACCCCGGGAGGGGCCCAGCATTTT
>.|TRBD2|TRBJ2-3|TRBV20-1
CSASLGGSTDTQYF
TGCAGTGCTAGTCTCGGGGGGAGCACAGATACGCAGTATTTT
>.|.|TRBJ1-1|TRBV27
CASRPRGDTEAFF
TGTGCCAGCAGGCCGCGGGGGGACACTGAAGCTTTCTTT
>.|TRBD2|TRBJ2-1|TRBV5-6
CASSLTWTSGYNEQFF
TGTGCCAGCAGCTTGACTTGGACTAGCGGTTACAATGAGCAGTTCTTC
>few|.|TRBJ1-4|TRBV28
CASRSGGPGLAKLFF
TGTGCCAGCAGATCCGGGGGGCCTGGACTGGCAAAACTGTTTTTT
>.|.|TRBJ1-2|TRBV11-3
CASSLKPLLLGLTYGYTF
TGTGCCAGCAGCCTTAAACCCCTTCTCCTGGGACTCACCTATGGCTACACCTTC
>.|.|TRBJ2-5|TRBV25-1
CASLSSQETQYF
TGTGCCAGCCTGTCTTCCCAAGAGACCCAGTACTTC
>.|TRBD1|TRBJ1-6|TRBV14
CASSQDRPTGVKYNSPLHF
TGTGCCAGCAGCCAAGATCGGCCGACAGGGGTTAAGTATAATTCACCCCTCCACTTT
>once|.|TRBJ1-4|TRBV30
CAWSGRDPLSNEKLFF
TGTGCCTGGAGTGGCAGGGATCCTCTCTCTAATGAAAAACTGTTTTTT
>.|.|TRBJ2-2|TRBV24-1
CATRAGGPGELFF
TGTGCCACCAGGGCAGGAGGACCCGGGGAGCTGTTTTTT
>.|TRBD2|TRBJ2-3|TRBV6-5
CASSSTTSRSTDTQYF
TGTGCCAGCAGTTCCACGACTAGCCGGAGCACAGATACGCAGTATTTT
>.|TRBD2|TRBJ2-3|TRBV5-1
CASSLSVQSGRDPQYF
TGCGCCAGCAGCCTGTCGGTACAGAGCGGGAGGGATCCGCAGTATTTT
>once|TRBD1|TRBJ1-1|TRBV7-9
CASSLGQGFTEAFF
TGTGCCAGCAGCTTAGGACAGGGATTCACTGAAGCTTTCTTT
>.|.|TRBJ1-1|TRBV15
CATSRGGEYTEAFF
TGTGCCACCAGCAGAGGGGGAGAATACACTGAAGCTTTCTTT
>.|.|TRBJ1-4|TRBV4-1
CASSQEGAGGYEKLFF
TGCGCCAGCAGCCAAGAGGGAGCAGGCGGATATGAAAAACTGTTTTTT
>.|.|TRBJ2-1|TRBV29-1
CSVESSYNEQFF
TGCAGCGTTGAGAGCTCCTACAATGAGCAGTTCTTC
>.|TRBD1|TRBJ1-5|TRBV6-5
CASSQGGTSNQPQHF
TGTGCCAGCAGTCAGGGGGGCACTAGCAATCAGCCCCAGCATTTT
>.|.|TRBJ1-1|TRBV7-2
CASSFLRVSPNTEAFF
TGTGCCAGCAGCTTCCTCAGGGTATCCCCGAACACTGAAGCTTTCTTT
>.|TRBD2|TRBJ2-1|TRBV24-1
CATSDALAGGSYNEQFF
TGTGCCACCAGTGATGCGTTAGCGGGAGGGTCCTACAATGAGCAGTTCTTC
>.|TRBD1|TRBJ1-2|TRBV10-1
CASCDDRVGYTF
TGCGCCAGCTGTGACGACAGGGTTGGCTACACCTTC
>.|TRBD2|TRBJ2-2|TRBV5-1
CASTYSSGTNTGELFF
TGCGCCAGCACCTACAGTAGCGGGACTAACACCGGGGAGCTGTTTTTT
>.|.|TRBJ2-7|TRBV7-9
CASSLSPQSSYEQYF
TGTGCCAGCAGCTTGTCCCCACAGAGCTCCTACGAGCAGTACTTC
>.|.|TRBJ2-1|TRBV19
CASRRGLEANEQFF
TGTGCCAGCCGGAGGGGACTGGAAGCTAATGAGCAGTTCTTC
>.|TRBD1|TRBJ1-1|TRBV6-5
CASTVSQGAEAFF
TGTGCCAGCACTGTCTCTCAGGGGGCTGAAGCTTTCTTT
>.|.|TRBJ1-5|TRBV6-2/TRBV6-3
CASSYPPYAGNNQPQHF
TGTGCCAGCAGTTACCCTCCTTATGCAGGGAACAATCAGCCCCAGCATTTT
>.|TRBD2|TRBJ2-7|TRBV19
CASSRLAGGANEQYF
TGTGCCAGTAGCCGACTAGCGGGAGGGGCAAACGAGCAGTACTTC
>once|TRBD1|TRBJ2-2|TRBV5-6
CASSLRTGGARTGELFF
TGTGCCAGCAGCTTACGGACAGGGGGCGCGCGGACCGGGGAGCTGTTTTTT
>.|TRBD1|TRBJ1-1|TRBV4-1
CASSQQGAQGTEAFF
TGCGCCAGCAGCCAACAGGGGGCACAGGGCACTGAAGCTTTCTTT
>.|TRBD1|TRBJ2-4|TRBV18
CASSQGQQKNIQYF
TGTGCCAGCTCACAGGGACAGCAAAAAAACATTCAGTACTTC
>.|.|TRBJ1-2|TRBV28
CASSLKPLSYGYTF
TGTGCCAGCAGTTTAAAGCCCCTGAGCTATGGCTACACCTTC
>.|.|TRBJ1-5|TRBV6-5
CASSYPFPSNQPQHF
TGTGCCAGCAGTTACCCCTTTCCGAGCAATCAGCCCCAGCATTTT
>.|.|TRBJ1-2|TRBV12-3/TRBV12-4
CASSLSQNYGYTF
TGTGCCAGCAGTTTATCGCAGAACTATGGCTACACCTTC
>once|.|TRBJ1-2|TRBV4-1
CASSQDPGTYGYTF
TGCGCCAGCAGCCAAGATCCGGGTACCTATGGCTACACCTTC
>.|.|TRBJ1-2|TRBV7-5
CARSSYKLGRQPGYGYTF
TGTGCCAGAAGCTCTTATAAGTTAGGGAGACAACCGGGCTATGGCTACACCTTC
>few|.|TRBJ1-5|TRBV5-1
CASSLGQESNQPQHF
TGCGCCAGCAGCTTGGGACAGGAGAGCAATCAGCCCCAGCATTTT
>.|.|TRBJ2-5|TRBV18
CASSPRGQETQYF
TGTGCCAGCTCACCACGGGGCCAGGAGACCCAGTACTTC
>.|.|TRBJ2-1|TRBV10-3
CAISESTSIFRYNEQFF
TGTGCCATCAGTGAGTCCACTAGCATCTTTAGATACAATGAGCAGTTCTTC